Reported below is one TCR beta chain. The junction does not match germline at one end; this may be a read error. With iRepertoire HTBI primers and Arm-PCR of CDR3 regions, TCR beta libraries were built. TCRdb recomputed calls from the multiplex PCR reads with MiXCR, one row per CDR3 protein. The repertoire holds 500,000 to 800,000 distinct CDR3 sequences, with around 32% as singletons. This specimen belongs to a study of regulatory T cells in long-lasting Graves disease. The sample's time point: persistent/refractory GD, antithyroid drugs over 5 years with positive TRAb. PBMC RNA was the source of the TCR library. The germline gives CDR1 SEHNR, CDR2 FQNEAQ (reference sequence). The CDR3 loop spans 14 amino acids.

Sample: peripheral blood mononuclear cells (PBMCs), taken when the disease was refractory, from a patient treated with antithyroid drugs. The sequence came from a female donor with Graves disease. The chain combines TRBV7-9 with TRBJ1-4; 7 bases align to TRBD1. The CDR3 DNA reads as TGTGCCAGCAGCCCCGGGACAGCTAATGAAAGACTGTTTTTT. It encodes CASSPGTANERLFF. Full variable domain (missing parts from reference TRBV7-9 and TRBJ1-4): DTGVSQNPRHKITKRGQNVTFRCDPISEHNRLYWYRQTLGQGPEFLTYFQNEAQLEKSRLLSDRFSAERPKGSFSTLEIQRTEQGDSAMYLCASSPGTANERLFFGSGTQLSVL.